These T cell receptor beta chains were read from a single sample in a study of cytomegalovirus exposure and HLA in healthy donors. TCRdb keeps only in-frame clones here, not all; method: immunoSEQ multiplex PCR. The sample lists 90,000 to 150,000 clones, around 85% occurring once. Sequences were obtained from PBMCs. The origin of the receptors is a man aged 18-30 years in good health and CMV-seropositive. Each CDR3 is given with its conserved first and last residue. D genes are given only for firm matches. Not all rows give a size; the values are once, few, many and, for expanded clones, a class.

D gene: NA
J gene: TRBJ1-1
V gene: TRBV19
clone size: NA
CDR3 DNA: TGTGCCAGTCGGCGGGAGACTGAAGCTTTCTTT
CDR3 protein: CASRRETEAFF

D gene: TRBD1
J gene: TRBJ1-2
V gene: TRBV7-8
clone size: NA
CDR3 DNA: TGTGCCAGCAGCTTACAGGGGGCACGTATGATAGGAGGCTACACCTTC
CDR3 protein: CASSLQGARMIGGYTF

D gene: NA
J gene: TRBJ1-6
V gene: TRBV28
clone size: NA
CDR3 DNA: TGTGCCAGCAGTCCCGGGGTTTCCTATAATTCACCCCTCCACTTT
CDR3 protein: CASSPGVSYNSPLHF

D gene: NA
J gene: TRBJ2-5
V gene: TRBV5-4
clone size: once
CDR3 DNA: TGTGCCAGCAGTGAGGGCGTAGAGACCCAGTACTTC
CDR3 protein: CASSEGVETQYF

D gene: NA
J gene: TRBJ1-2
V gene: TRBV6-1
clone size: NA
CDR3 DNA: TGTGCCAGCAGTGAGCAGGGAGGCCCCAACGGCACCTTC
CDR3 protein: CASSEQGGPNGTF

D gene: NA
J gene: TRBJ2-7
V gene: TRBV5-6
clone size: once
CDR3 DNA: TGTGCCAGCAGCCCCCCCACAGGGATCAGCGAGCAGTACTTC
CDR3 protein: CASSPPTGISEQYF

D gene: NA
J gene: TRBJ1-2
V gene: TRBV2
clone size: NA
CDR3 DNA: TGTGCCAGCAGTGGTGATACAGGGTATCATGGCTACACCTTC
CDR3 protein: CASSGDTGYHGYTF

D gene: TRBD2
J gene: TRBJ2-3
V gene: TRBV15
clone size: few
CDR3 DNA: TGTGCCACCAGCAGGGAGCGGGGGAGCACAGATACGCAGTATTTT
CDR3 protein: CATSRERGSTDTQYF

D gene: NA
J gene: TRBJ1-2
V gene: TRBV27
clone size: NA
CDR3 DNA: TGTGCCAGCTCAAAGAGGGTCCTTAATTCTAACTATGGCTACACCTTC
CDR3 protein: CASSKRVLNSNYGYTF

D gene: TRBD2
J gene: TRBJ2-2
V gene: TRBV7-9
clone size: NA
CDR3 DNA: TGTGCCAGCAGCTCCTTTCGGGGGGGGAAAGTCGGGGAGCTGTTTTTT
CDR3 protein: CASSSFRGGKVGELFF

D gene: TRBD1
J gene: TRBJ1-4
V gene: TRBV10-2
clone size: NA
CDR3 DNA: TGCGCCAGCACCCTGGAGGCCGACAGGGCAAAACTGTTTTTT
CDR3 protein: CASTLEADRAKLFF

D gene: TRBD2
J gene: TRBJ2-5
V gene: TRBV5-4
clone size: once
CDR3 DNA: TGTGCCAGCAGCTTGAAAGGGCGGGGGGGCCTCGAGACCCAGTACTTC
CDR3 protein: CASSLKGRGGLETQYF

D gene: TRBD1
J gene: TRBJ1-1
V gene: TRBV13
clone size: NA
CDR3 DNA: TGTGCCAGCAGCTGGACAGGAATCGAAGCTTTCTTT
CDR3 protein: CASSWTGIEAFF

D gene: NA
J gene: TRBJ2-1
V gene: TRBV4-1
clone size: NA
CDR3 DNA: TGCGCCAGCAGCCCCGCGTCGGGTGCCTACAATGAGCAGTTCTTC
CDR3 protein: CASSPASGAYNEQFF

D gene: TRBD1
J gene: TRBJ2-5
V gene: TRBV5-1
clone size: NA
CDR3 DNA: TGCGCCAGCAGCTTGGGTATACAGGGGGCTGGTGAGACCCAGTACTTC
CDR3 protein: CASSLGIQGAGETQYF

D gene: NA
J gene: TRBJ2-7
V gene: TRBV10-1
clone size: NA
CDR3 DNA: TGCGCCAGCAGTGAGTCGAACGCAGGTGCCCTCGAGCAGTACTTC
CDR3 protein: CASSESNAGALEQYF

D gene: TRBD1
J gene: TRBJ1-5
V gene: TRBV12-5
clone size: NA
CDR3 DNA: TGTGCTAGTGGTTGGTGGGAAGGGGGCTCGAATCAGCCCCAGCATTTT
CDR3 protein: CASGWWEGGSNQPQHF

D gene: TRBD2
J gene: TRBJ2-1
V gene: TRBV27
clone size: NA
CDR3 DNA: TGTGCCAGCAGTGACGGACTAGCGGGGGGGGGATTTGAGCAGTTCTTC
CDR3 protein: CASSDGLAGGGFEQFF

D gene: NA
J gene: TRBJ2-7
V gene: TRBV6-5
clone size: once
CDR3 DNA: TGTGCCAGCAGTTACTCTCGAAGGGACATGACCTACGAGCAGTACTTC
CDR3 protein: CASSYSRRDMTYEQYF

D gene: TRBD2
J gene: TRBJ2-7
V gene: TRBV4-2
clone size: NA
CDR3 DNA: TGTGCCAGCAGCATTCTAGCGGAGGGAACGGGCGAGCAGTACTTC
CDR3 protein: CASSILAEGTGEQYF

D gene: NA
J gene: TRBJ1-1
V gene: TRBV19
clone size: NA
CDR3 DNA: TGTGCCAGTGGGGCCGGGTTTGGGGCTTTCTTT
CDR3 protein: CASGAGFGAFF

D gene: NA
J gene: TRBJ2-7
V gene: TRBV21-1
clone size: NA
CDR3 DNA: TGTGCCAGCAGCAAGGTAGCGGGGGGCCTCAACCCCTACGAGCAGTACTTC
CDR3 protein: CASSKVAGGLNPYEQYF

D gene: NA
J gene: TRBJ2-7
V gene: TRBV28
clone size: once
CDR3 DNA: TGTGCCAGCAGCCCCGGGACTGGGGTCTACGAGCAGTACTTC
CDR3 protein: CASSPGTGVYEQYF

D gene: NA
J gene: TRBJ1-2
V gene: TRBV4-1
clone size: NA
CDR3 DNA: TGCGCCAGCAGCTTTCGGACAGAAGGAAGAGACTATGGCTACACCTTC
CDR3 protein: CASSFRTEGRDYGYTF

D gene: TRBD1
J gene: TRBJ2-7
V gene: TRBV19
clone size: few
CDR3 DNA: TGTGCCAGTAGTATGGAGGACAGGGGGCACTACGAGCAGTACTTC
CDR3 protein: CASSMEDRGHYEQYF

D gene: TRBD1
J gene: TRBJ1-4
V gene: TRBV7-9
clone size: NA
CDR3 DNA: TGTGCCAGCAGCCCGGGACAGGGTGCCGAAAAACTGTTTTTT
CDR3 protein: CASSPGQGAEKLFF

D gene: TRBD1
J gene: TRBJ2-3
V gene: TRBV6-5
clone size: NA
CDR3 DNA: TGTGCCAGCAGTCGAACAGGGGGAGGAACAGATACGCAGTATTTT
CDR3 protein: CASSRTGGGTDTQYF

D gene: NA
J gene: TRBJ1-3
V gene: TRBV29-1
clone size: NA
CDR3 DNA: TGCAGCGTTTTAATAACAGGCCCCAACTCTGGAAACACCATATATTTT
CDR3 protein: CSVLITGPNSGNTIYF

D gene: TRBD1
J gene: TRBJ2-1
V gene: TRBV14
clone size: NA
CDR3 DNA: TGTGCCAGCAGCCCCATAAAACAGGGGTCGGAGTGGAATGAGCAGTTCTTC
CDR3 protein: CASSPIKQGSEWNEQFF

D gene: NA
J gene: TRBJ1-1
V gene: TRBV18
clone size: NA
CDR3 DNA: TGTGCCAGCTCAGCAGGGAGGGACACTGAAGCTTTCTTT
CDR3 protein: CASSAGRDTEAFF

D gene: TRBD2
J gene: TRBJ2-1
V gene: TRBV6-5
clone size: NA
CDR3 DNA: TGTGCCAGCAGGCCGGGACTACGGTCCCACAATGAGCAGTTCTTC
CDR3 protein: CASRPGLRSHNEQFF